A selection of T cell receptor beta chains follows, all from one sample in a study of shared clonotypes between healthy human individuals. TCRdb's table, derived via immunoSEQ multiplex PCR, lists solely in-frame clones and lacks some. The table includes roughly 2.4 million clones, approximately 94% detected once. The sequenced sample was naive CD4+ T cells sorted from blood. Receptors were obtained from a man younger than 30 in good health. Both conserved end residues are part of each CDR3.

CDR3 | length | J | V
CASSLAGTDKYEQYF | 15 | TRBJ2-7 | TRBV5-1
CASSYGTLQETQYF | 14 | TRBJ2-5 | TRBV6-5
CASTLERRTAKLEQFF | 16 | TRBJ2-1 | TRBV5-6
CASSPGPSNYGYTF | 14 | TRBJ1-2 | TRBV27
CASRATGLLFGYTF | 14 | TRBJ1-2 | TRBV6-1
CASRIGEARQYGYTF | 15 | TRBJ1-2 | TRBV2
CASAQLSNQPQHF | 13 | TRBJ1-5 | TRBV28
CATSRDPQSTGELFF | 15 | TRBJ2-2 | TRBV15
CASSHGLHF | 9 | TRBJ2-7 | TRBV7-6
CAWSKMGDQPQHF | 13 | TRBJ1-5 | TRBV30
CASSQDLRTNNEQFF | 15 | TRBJ2-1 | TRBV4-3
CASSEPRGRKGNQPQHF | 17 | TRBJ1-5 | TRBV6-1
CASSFTSGSADTQYF | 15 | TRBJ2-3 | TRBV11-2
CAIGGSGGAPETQYF | 15 | TRBJ2-5 | TRBV10-3
CASRSGQGNTGELFF | 15 | TRBJ2-2 | TRBV2
CAWSELSGNTIYF | 13 | TRBJ1-3 | TRBV30
CASSQDRGIKNTGELFF | 17 | TRBJ2-2 | TRBV4-1
CASSSRTGGSPLHF | 14 | TRBJ1-6 | TRBV5-1
CASSLVGAGTEAFF | 14 | TRBJ1-1 | TRBV5-1
CASSLMGQGVQPQHF | 15 | TRBJ1-5 | TRBV19
CASRLPSGNTIYF | 13 | TRBJ1-3 | TRBV19
CASSFTGVIDTQYF | 14 | TRBJ2-3 | TRBV7-2
CASSLQGRGYTF | 12 | TRBJ1-2 | TRBV5-6
CASNQQGISYGYTF | 14 | TRBJ1-2 | TRBV2
CASSFWINSPLHF | 13 | TRBJ1-6 | TRBV27
CASSYLRGGEKLFF | 14 | TRBJ1-4 | TRBV6-5
CASSELAVTSRGDTQYF | 17 | TRBJ2-3 | TRBV5-1
CASSLDGTDTQYF | 13 | TRBJ2-3 | TRBV6-5
CASSFGAGNTEAFF | 14 | TRBJ1-1 | TRBV5-5
CASSPGGPVRETQYF | 15 | TRBJ2-5 | TRBV9
CASSFPGGYGYTF | 13 | TRBJ1-2 | TRBV7-3
CASRLNRLGSPTDTQYF | 17 | TRBJ2-3 | TRBV28
CASRLEQGAGTREQYF | 16 | TRBJ2-7 | TRBV5-8
CAWSPQRTSLANVLTF | 16 | TRBJ2-6 | TRBV30
CAISPRQLQETQYF | 14 | TRBJ2-5 | TRBV10-3